The 25 T cell receptor beta chains presented below share a single source sample, sequenced in a study of shared clonotypes between healthy human individuals. Profiled with immunoSEQ multiplex PCR; TCRdb holds only in-frame clones, not every one. The data contain approximately 1.4 million clones, nearly 99% of them singletons. The sequenced sample was naive CD4+ T cells sorted from blood. Subset denoted: CD45RA+ positively selected. These receptors were obtained from a man in his thirties or forties in good health.

The chain has TRBV7-9 and TRBJ2-1; D not resolved. Germline loops: CDR1 SEHNR, CDR2 FQNEAQ (reference sequence). The ends were cut back, 3 bases at V and 9 bases at J, with 12 bases in the middle. The CDR3 has 13 residues. The CDR3 DNA reads as TGTGCCAGCAGCTTCGTAGCCAAAGTTGAGCAGTTCTTC. It codes for CASSFVAKVEQFF. Drawing the rest from reference TRBV7-9 and TRBJ2-1, the complete variable domain is DTGVSQNPRHKITKRGQNVTFRCDPISEHNRLYWYRQTLGQGPEFLTYFQNEAQLEKSRLLSDRFSAERPKGSFSTLEIQRTEQGDSAMYLCASSFVAKVEQFFGPGTRLTVL.

CDR3 in DNA: TGTGCCAGCAGCTTCAGAGATACGCAGTATTTT. Amino acids: CASSFRDTQYF. V usage is TRBV5-8 and J usage is TRBJ2-3; D uncertain. Germline CDR1 and CDR2: SGHTS and YDEGEE. V was trimmed by 2 bases and J by 5 bases, leaving 3 bases between them. The CDR3 extends over 11 amino acids.

The J gene is TRBJ2-7, the V gene TRBV29-1, with TRBD1 matching 7 bases. There are 13 residues in the CDR3. V trimming: 6 bases; J trimming: 6 bases; junction bases outside the gene matches: 11. The germline CDR1 and CDR2 sequences are SQVTM and ANQGSEA. The CDR3 nucleotides read TGCAGCGTAATAACGGCGGCAGGGGGCGAGCAGTACTTC. It is translated as CSVITAAGGEQYF.

This clone was found once. The rearrangement links TRBV7-8 to TRBJ1-1, with D unresolved. Per the germline V gene, CDR1 is SGHVS and CDR2 is FQNEAQ. Trimming stripped 8 bases from V and 0 bases from J, with 16 bases between. The CDR3 extends over 15 amino acids. Written as DNA, the CDR3 is TGTGCCAGCCGGATGAGGTGGGAGATGAACACTGAAGCTTTCTTT. Translated, it gives CASRMRWEMNTEAFF.

Concerning this clone: Other DNA sequences in this specimen translate into the identical CDR3. The chain employs TRBV5-1 and TRBJ1-2; 7 positions agree with TRBD1. CDR3 length equals 13 residues. Germline V gene lookup returns CDR1 SGHRS and CDR2 YFSETQ. With 4 bases clipped from V and 3 bases from J, the junction kept 3 bases outside the gene matches. The CDR3 nucleotides are TGCGCCAGCAGCGGTCAGGGGGACTATGGCTACACCTTC. Residues: CASSGQGDYGYTF. Supplemented by reference TRBV5-1 and TRBJ1-2, the full variable domain reads KAGVTQTPRYLIKTRGQQVTLSCSPISGHRSVSWYQQTPGQGLQFLFEYFSETQRNKGNFPGRFSGRQFSNSRSEMNVSTLELGDSALYLCASSGQGDYGYTFGSGTRLTVV.

V and J are TRBV4-1 and TRBJ2-3; possibly TRBD2 for D (6 bases). The germline V gene encodes CDR1 MGHRA and CDR2 YSYEKL. This CDR3 comprises 16 residues. Trimming pared 1 base from V and 3 bases from J, leaving 14 bases between. The CDR3 reads CASSQVTGVLTDTQYF. The DNA of the CDR3 is TGCGCCAGCAGCCAAGTAACGGGAGTTTTGACAGATACGCAGTATTTT.

The chain carries TRBV18 and TRBJ2-1, with 14 bases that match TRBD2. V lost 3 bases to trimming and J lost 10 bases; unmatched junction nucleotides: 5. The CDR3 loop spans 15 amino acids. CDR1 is KGHSH and CDR2 is LQKENI in the germline V gene. This CDR3 is CASSPGLAGDQEQFF. The CDR3 nucleotides are TGTGCCAGCTCACCGGGACTAGCGGGAGACCAGGAGCAGTTCTTC.

The chain joins TRBV28 to TRBJ2-7; no clear D gene. The V end was cut by 3 bases, the J end by 6 bases, with 9 bases between. Germline V gives CDR1 MDHEN, CDR2 SYDVKM. The CDR3 is made up of 12 amino acids. The CDR3 DNA is TGTGCCAGCAGTTTCGGGTTTATCGAGCAGTACTTC. Residues: CASSFGFIEQYF.

The gene calls are TRBV28 and TRBJ2-7, with TRBD2 identical over 12 bases. This CDR3 is 16 amino acids long. V trimming: 4 bases; J trimming: 3 bases; junction bases outside the gene matches: 7. Germline V lookup: CDR1 MDHEN, CDR2 SYDVKM. Here the CDR3 reads CASSSTSGRSNYEQYF. As DNA, the CDR3 is TGTGCCAGCAGTTCTACTAGCGGGAGGTCCAACTACGAGCAGTACTTC.

With respect to this clone: The same CDR3 also results from other DNA sequences found in this sample. V and J are TRBV5-1 and TRBJ2-7; the D is unclear. V gave up 7 bases and J gave up 0 bases, with 5 bases separating them. Germline-derived CDR1 and CDR2 are SGHRS and YFSETQ. The CDR3 is made up of 11 amino acids. This chain's CDR3 is CASRDSYEQYF. The CDR3 DNA is TGCGCCAGCCGCGACTCCTACGAGCAGTACTTC.

V is TRBV19 and J is TRBJ2-7; a possible D gene is TRBD1 (5 bases). CDR3 length: 13 residues. From germline, CDR1 is LNHDA and CDR2 SQIVND (reference sequence). V was shortened by 5 bases and J by 4 bases, with 12 bases between the two germline ends. The CDR3 here is CASSLRAEYEQYF. The CDR3 DNA follows: TGTGCCAGTAGTCTCAGGGCGGAATACGAGCAGTACTTC.

This chain uses TRBV5-5 with TRBJ2-3; D unresolved. Trimming shortened V by 5 bases and J by 3 bases, and 25 bases separated the two germline ends. CDR1 SGHKS and CDR2 YYEKEE come from the germline V gene (reference sequence). The CDR3 extends over 18 amino acids. CDR3 in amino acids: CASRHRHLGIRATDTQYF. CDR3 DNA: TGTGCCAGCAGACACCGACATTTAGGGATTAGAGCTACAGATACGCAGTATTTT.

The J gene is TRBJ2-7, the V gene TRBV7-9; D is tentatively TRBD1 or TRBD2 (5 bases each). This CDR3 comprises 13 residues. Looked up from germline, CDR1 is SEHNR and CDR2 is FQNEAQ (reference sequence). V lost 5 bases, J lost 2 bases, and 10 bases lay in between. CDR3 in amino acids: CASSLRDPYEQYF. In nucleotides, the CDR3 is TGTGCCAGCAGCCTCCGGGACCCCTACGAGCAGTACTTC.

The chain carries TRBV5-1 and TRBJ1-4; TRBD1 aligns across 10 bases. The junction had 6 bases not matched to a gene; V was cut back by 4 bases and J by 0 bases. Germline-derived CDR1 and CDR2 are SGHRS and YFSETQ. This CDR3 spans 17 amino acids. CDR3 sequence: CASSPRDRGATNEKLFF. The CDR3 nucleotides read TGCGCCAGCAGCCCCCGGGACAGGGGTGCAACTAATGAAAAACTGTTTTTT.

The table lists this clone with a few counts. The chain combines TRBV19 with TRBJ2-1, with 11 nucleotides matching TRBD2. CDR1 and CDR2 from the germline V gene are LNHDA and SQIVND (reference sequence). There are 14 residues in the CDR3. V lost 8 bases, J lost 4 bases, and 4 bases stayed unmatched. DNA for the CDR3: TGTGCCAGTGCACGGACTAGCGGGTACAATGAGCAGTTCTTC. It translates to CASARTSGYNEQFF.

As to this clone: Other DNA sequences from this sample encode an identical CDR3 as well. The chain uses TRBV5-1 and TRBJ2-7; the D gene could be TRBD1 or TRBD2 (5 bases each). CDR1 is SGHRS, CDR2 YFSETQ, per germline. CDR3 size: 15 residues. V dropped 4 bases and J dropped 0 bases, with 14 bases sitting between them. The CDR3 region is CASSLGTGASYEQYF. The CDR3 coding sequence is TGCGCCAGCAGCCTCGGGACCGGAGCCTCCTACGAGCAGTACTTC. Complete variable domain (other parts from reference TRBV5-1 and TRBJ2-7): KAGVTQTPRYLIKTRGQQVTLSCSPISGHRSVSWYQQTPGQGLQFLFEYFSETQRNKGNFPGRFSGRQFSNSRSEMNVSTLELGDSALYLCASSLGTGASYEQYFGPGTRLTVT.

This chain links TRBV28 with TRBJ1-1, with D possibly TRBD1 on 5 matching bases. V gave up 4 bases and J gave up 4 bases, with 10 bases separating them. This CDR3 contains 13 residues. Germline CDR1 and CDR2: MDHEN and SYDVKM. The CDR3 sequence: CASSYETATEAFF. The CDR3, as DNA: TGTGCCAGCAGTTATGAGACAGCCACTGAAGCTTTCTTT.

This chain joins TRBV9 and TRBJ1-5; TRBD1 agrees at 7 bases. The CDR3 totals 14 residues. The germline V gene has CDR1 SGDLS and CDR2 YYNGEE. J gave up 7 bases and V 3 bases, and 7 bases lay outside the gene matches. For the CDR3, the DNA is TGTGCCAGCAGCGCAGGACAGGCTGGGCAGCCCCAGCATTTT. Its protein is CASSAGQAGQPQHF.

The chain links TRBV18 to TRBJ2-2, with unresolved D. Between the trimmed V and J ends, which lost 3 bases and 2 bases, there was a span of 13 bases. Germline lookup yields CDR1 KGHSH and CDR2 LQKENI. The CDR3 runs 16 residues. CDR3 DNA: TGTGCCAGCTCACCTCTGACGATACTCAACACCGGGGAGCTGTTTTTT. Translation: CASSPLTILNTGELFF.

This rearrangement joins TRBV6-1 to TRBJ2-6, with D unclear. The length of the CDR3 is 16 residues. Germline V gene sequence: CDR1 MNHNS, CDR2 SASEGT. V was cut by 2 bases and J by 0 bases, with 8 bases left in between. The CDR3 is CASSESFNSGANVLTF. The DNA for the CDR3 is TGTGCCAGCAGTGAAAGTTTCAACTCTGGGGCCAACGTCCTGACTTTC.

Note on this clone: Other nucleotide sequences in the sample specify the same CDR3. The V call is TRBV27, the J call TRBJ2-7; TRBD2 aligns across 10 bases. The trim removed 5 bases at V and 3 bases at J, leaving 1 base unmatched. Germline values: CDR1 MNHEY, CDR2 SMNVEV (reference sequence). CDR3 length equals 13 residues. Here the CDR3 DNA reads TGTGCCAGCAGTAGACTAGCGGGCTACGAGCAGTACTTC. Residues: CASSRLAGYEQYF.

The genes are TRBV2 and TRBJ2-1, with D possibly TRBD1 on 5 matching bases. Germline V CDR1 and CDR2: SNHLY, FYNNEI. V dropped 4 bases and J dropped 7 bases, with 11 bases sitting between them. The CDR3 length is 13 residues. This CDR3 reads CASSAKRQNEQFF. The CDR3 DNA reads as TGTGCCAGCAGTGCCAAGCGACAGAATGAGCAGTTCTTC.

About this clone itself: One end of the junction varies from germline; a read error may be responsible. The V and J genes are TRBV2 and TRBJ1-2; TRBD1 agrees at 7 bases. From germline, CDR1 is SNHLY and CDR2 FYNNEI. This CDR3 has 10 amino acids. This chain's CDR3 is CASRGQLEPF. The CDR3 region has the DNA TGTGCCAGCAGGGGACAGTTGGAACCCTTC.

V gene TRBV27 combines with J gene TRBJ2-7; a weak D match, TRBD2 (7 bases). V lost 5 bases and J lost 3, with 20 bases in between. CDR3 length: 16 amino acids. CDR1 and CDR2 (germline): MNHEY, SMNVEV (reference sequence). CDR3 amino acids: CASSQGSFQRGYEQYF. The CDR3 DNA follows: TGTGCCAGCAGTCAGGGGTCCTTCCAGCGGGGCTACGAGCAGTACTTC.

The gene calls are TRBV9 and TRBJ2-7; D may correspond to TRBD1 or TRBD2 (5 bases each). The V end lost 0 bases, the J end lost 6 bases, and 13 bases lay between the germline ends. The CDR3 loop spans 14 amino acids. Germline V gives CDR1 SGDLS, CDR2 YYNGEE. The DNA of the CDR3 is TGTGCCAGCAGCGTAGACGGGGCGGCGGGCGAGCAGTACTTC. Its translation: CASSVDGAAGEQYF. Full variable domain (missing parts from reference TRBV9 and TRBJ2-7): DSGVTQTPKHLITATGQRVTLRCSPRSGDLSVYWYQQSLDQGLQFLIQYYNGEERAKGNILERFSAQQFPDLHSELNLSSLELGDSALYFCASSVDGAAGEQYFGPGTRLTVT.